These 30 T cell receptor beta chains were all obtained from the same sample, sequenced in a study of T cells expressing NK-cell markers. After re-calling the 5' RACE reads, TCRdb lists one entry per CDR3 protein, DNA absent. This sample's table has 90,000 to 130,000 distinct CDR3 sequences. The sample was blood T cells: a sorted CD56 or NKG2C T cell subset, CD4+ or CD8+ T cells, or bulk PBMC T cells (not recorded which). These receptors were taken from a woman aged 18 to 69 in good health.

The chain combines TRBV27 with TRBJ2-3; TCRdb returns TRBD2, unconfirmable since there is no DNA. Germline CDR1 and CDR2: MNHEY and SMNVEV (reference sequence). The CDR3 is 14 amino acids. The CDR3 sequence is CASSLWTSGDTQYF.

The V and J genes are TRBV9 and TRBJ2-1; TCRdb's assignment of TRBD2 cannot be checked, as there is no DNA. The germline V gene has CDR1 SGDLS and CDR2 YYNGEE. The CDR3 extends over 15 amino acids. The CDR3 region is CASSVGTSGGNEQFF.

The chain joins TRBV5-6 to TRBJ1-1. The CDR3 totals 12 residues. CDR1 and CDR2 from the germline V gene are SGHDT and YYEEEE. CDR3 protein: CASLALNTEAFF.

This rearrangement joins TRBV11-2 to TRBJ2-5. Germline V gene data show CDR1 as SGHAT and CDR2 as FQNNGV. The CDR3 sequence is 14 residues long. This CDR3 is CASSLSVNLETQYF.

This chain links TRBV30 with TRBJ2-7; as DNA is missing, the TRBD2 call by TCRdb cannot be tested. The CDR3 consists of 16 residues. CDR1 and CDR2 from the germline V gene are GTSNPN and SVGIG (reference sequence). The CDR3 spells CAWSMGFLGGSDEQYF.

This sequence joins TRBV9 and TRBJ2-7; as DNA is missing, the TRBD2 call by TCRdb cannot be tested. CDR1 SGDLS and CDR2 YYNGEE come from the germline V gene. The CDR3 runs 15 residues. The CDR3 is CASSVDRAETYEQYF.

The J gene is TRBJ2-3, the V gene TRBV20-1; the TCRdb call, TRBD1, lacks DNA for checking. The CDR3 has 13 residues. Germline V lookup: CDR1 DFQATT, CDR2 SNEGSKA (reference sequence). The chain's CDR3 is CSADGQLGDTQYF.

The chain employs TRBV20-1 and TRBJ2-2; no DNA is available, so the TRBD1 call from TCRdb remains unchecked. This CDR3 comprises 16 residues. CDR1 and CDR2 (germline): DFQATT, SNEGSKA (reference sequence). CDR3 sequence: CSARAGTGYSPGELFF.

The chain combines TRBV7-3 with TRBJ2-1; TCRdb outputs TRBD1, but without DNA this stays unchecked. From germline, CDR1 is SGHTA and CDR2 FQGTGA. The CDR3 sequence is 15 residues long. The CDR3 loop reads CASSLMSGAGNEQFF.

The chain carries TRBV29-1 and TRBJ2-5; there is no DNA to check the TCRdb D call of TRBD1. Germline V gene lookup returns CDR1 SQVTM and CDR2 ANQGSEA. CDR3 length: 16 amino acids. The CDR3 here is CSVEDGLGGIQETQYF.

The chain uses TRBV14 and TRBJ2-7. The CDR3 spans 13 residues. Germline assignment: CDR1 SGHDN and CDR2 FVKESK. The CDR3 protein is CASSQDSLGEQYF.

The chain joins TRBV12-3 or TRBV12-4 to TRBJ1-5; TCRdb returns TRBD1, unconfirmable since there is no DNA. There are 12 residues in the CDR3. CDR3 protein: CASQRGNQPQHF.

The J gene is TRBJ2-1, the V gene TRBV11-2. The CDR3 is made up of 12 amino acids. Germline V CDR1 and CDR2: SGHAT, FQNNGV. The CDR3 sequence: CASSPVGNEQFF.

V usage is TRBV24-1 and J usage is TRBJ2-3; the TRBD2 assignment by TCRdb is unverifiable without DNA. The CDR3 totals 15 residues. CDR1 and CDR2 (germline): KGHDR, SFDVKD. This CDR3 is CATSERADSTDTQYF.

The rearrangement joins TRBV20-1 to TRBJ2-7; checking the TCRdb D call of TRBD1 is not possible without DNA. CDR3 length: 13 amino acids. Germline V gene lookup returns CDR1 DFQATT and CDR2 SNEGSKA (reference sequence). The CDR3 protein is CIIRDRDSYEQYF.

CDR3 sequence reads: CSARDLGGGPLWEQFF. The V gene is TRBV20-1, the J gene TRBJ2-1; TCRdb's D gene call, TRBD1, goes unchecked for lack of DNA. This CDR3 is built from 16 residues. Germline values: CDR1 DFQATT, CDR2 SNEGSKA (reference sequence).

The chain is built from TRBV20-1 and TRBJ2-5. CDR3 length equals 13 residues. Germline V gene data show CDR1 as DFQATT and CDR2 as SNEGSKA (reference sequence). CDR3 sequence reads: CSARGRLQETQYF.

This chain connects TRBV4-2 to TRBJ2-7; as DNA is missing, the TRBD2 call by TCRdb cannot be tested. The CDR3 loop spans 17 amino acids. Per germline, CDR1 LGHNA and CDR2 YNFKEQ. The chain's CDR3 is CASSPESMTSGVYEQYF.

The chain combines TRBV9 with TRBJ1-5. The CDR3 has 15 residues. Per germline, CDR1 SGDLS and CDR2 YYNGEE. CDR3 protein: CASSVVGDSGQPQHF.

The chain links TRBV20-1 to TRBJ2-5; TCRdb designates TRBD1, a call that cannot be tested without DNA. CDR3 length: 17 amino acids. Per germline, CDR1 DFQATT and CDR2 SNEGSKA (reference sequence). The chain's CDR3 is CSARVDSTDGYQETQYF.

The CDR3 reads CASTQETGGSPLHF. The J gene is TRBJ1-6, the V gene TRBV4-1; as DNA is missing, the TRBD1 call by TCRdb cannot be tested. Germline V gene data show CDR1 as MGHRA and CDR2 as YSYEKL. The CDR3 sequence is 14 residues long.

The V gene is TRBV15, the J gene TRBJ2-4; there is no DNA to check the TCRdb D call of TRBD1. Germline assignment: CDR1 LNHNV and CDR2 YYDKDF (reference sequence). The CDR3 is 17 residues long. This CDR3 reads CATSSSGVWGAKNIQYF.

CDR3 in amino acids: CASSQEYETYEQYF. The J gene is TRBJ2-7, the V gene TRBV4-3. The CDR3 is 14 amino acids. Germline-derived CDR1 and CDR2 are LGHNA and YSLEER.

The chain uses TRBV27 and TRBJ2-2; the TCRdb call, TRBD1, lacks DNA for checking. The V gene's germline CDR1 is MNHEY and CDR2 SMNVEV (reference sequence). The CDR3 loop spans 14 amino acids. The CDR3 region is CASSSGTGSGELFF.

The rearrangement uses TRBV6-1 and TRBJ2-5; TCRdb picks TRBD2, but there is no DNA to check that call. The CDR3 spans 14 residues. Germline CDR1 and CDR2: MNHNS and SASEGT. The CDR3 here is CASTPLAGRETQYF.

This chain joins TRBV11-2 and TRBJ2-5; without DNA, the TCRdb call of TRBD1 cannot be checked. This CDR3 is built from 14 residues. The germline gives CDR1 SGHAT, CDR2 FQNNGV. The CDR3: CASSLIGGGETQYF.

The CDR3 loop is CASSEGSSYNEQFF. The V call is TRBV6-1, the J call TRBJ2-1. Germline-derived CDR1 and CDR2 are MNHNS and SASEGT. The CDR3 has 14 amino acids.

This chain uses TRBV20-1 with TRBJ2-1; the TRBD2 assignment by TCRdb is unverifiable without DNA. The CDR3 has 15 amino acids. Germline V gives CDR1 DFQATT, CDR2 SNEGSKA (reference sequence). The CDR3 sequence: CSANTVSGNYNEQFF.

V usage is TRBV7-9 and J usage is TRBJ2-7; the D call from TCRdb, TRBD2, cannot be confirmed without DNA. The CDR3 consists of 14 residues. Germline assignment: CDR1 SEHNR and CDR2 FQNEAQ (reference sequence). Here the CDR3 reads CASSDGTRSYEQYF.

The V gene is TRBV9, the J gene TRBJ2-2; TCRdb outputs TRBD2, but without DNA this stays unchecked. In germline, CDR1 is SGDLS, CDR2 YYNGEE. The CDR3 totals 17 residues. The CDR3: CASSVASGGALSGELFF.